This is a list of T cell receptor beta chains from one sample in a study of cytomegalovirus exposure and HLA in healthy donors. Here immunoSEQ multiplex PCR was the method, and the copy in TCRdb shows in-frame clones only, minus some. The table shows about 170,000 clones, with approximately 77% occurring only once. The specimen sequenced was PBMCs. These receptor sequences come from a male donor in good health and CMV-seronegative. Each CDR3 is given with its conserved first and last residue. A D gene is named only where the DNA matches it firmly. Size is omitted from some rows. Given values are once, few, many or a class for expanded clones.

size: .; V: TRBV5-1; J: TRBJ2-5; D: TRBD2; CDR3: CASSRGEETQYF; DNA: TGCGCCAGCAGCCGGGGGGAAGAGACCCAGTACTTC
size: .; V: TRBV28; J: TRBJ2-1; D: .; CDR3: CASSLAAGLRGIEQFF; DNA: TGTGCCAGCAGTTTAGCAGCGGGCCTTCGTGGGATCGAGCAGTTCTTC
size: once; V: TRBV25-1; J: TRBJ2-5; D: TRBD1; CDR3: CASSARDREETQYF; DNA: TGTGCCAGCAGTGCCCGGGACAGGGAAGAGACCCAGTACTTC
size: .; V: TRBV5-1; J: TRBJ2-7; D: TRBD1; CDR3: CASSLRGQHSEQYF; DNA: TGCGCCAGCAGCTTGAGGGGACAGCACTCCGAGCAGTACTTC
size: .; V: TRBV4-1; J: TRBJ1-2; D: .; CDR3: CASSLILVANYGYTF; DNA: TGCGCCAGCAGCCTAATACTTGTGGCTAACTATGGCTACACCTTC
size: few; V: TRBV5-1; J: TRBJ2-3; D: .; CDR3: CASSLVAVGPDTQYF; DNA: TGCGCCAGCAGCTTGGTTGCGGTCGGTCCAGATACGCAGTATTTT
size: .; V: TRBV9; J: TRBJ1-3; D: .; CDR3: CASSVQGNTIYF; DNA: TGTGCCAGCAGCGTGCAGGGGAACACCATATATTTT
size: .; V: TRBV6-5; J: TRBJ2-3; D: TRBD1; CDR3: CATSRDRVSDTQYF; DNA: TGTGCCACCAGCCGGGACAGGGTTTCAGATACGCAGTATTTT
size: .; V: TRBV28; J: TRBJ2-2; D: .; CDR3: CASSPPRARSYNTGELFF; DNA: TGTGCCAGCTCGCCCCCGCGGGCGCGTTCCTATAACACCGGGGAGCTGTTTTTT
size: .; V: TRBV9; J: TRBJ1-2; D: TRBD1; CDR3: CASTGGTDSSFLRENYNYGYTF; DNA: TGTGCCAGCACAGGGGGTACGGACAGTTCCTTTTTGAGAGAGAACTATAACTATGGCTACACCTTC
size: few; V: TRBV25-1; J: TRBJ2-2; D: TRBD2; CDR3: CASSDLGGSFTGELFF; DNA: TGTGCCAGCAGTGATCTTGGCGGGAGTTTTACCGGGGAGCTGTTTTTT
size: .; V: TRBV18; J: TRBJ2-7; D: TRBD2; CDR3: CASSPRPGTSGKYEQYF; DNA: TGTGCCAGCTCACCTAGACCCGGGACTAGCGGAAAATACGAGCAGTACTTC
size: .; V: TRBV6-5; J: TRBJ2-7; D: TRBD1; CDR3: CASSRPGDRAYEQYF; DNA: TGTGCCAGCAGCCGACCGGGGGACAGGGCCTACGAGCAGTACTTC
size: .; V: TRBV27; J: TRBJ2-1; D: TRBD1; CDR3: CASWDRGNEQFF; DNA: TGTGCCAGCTGGGACAGGGGTAATGAGCAGTTCTTC
size: .; V: TRBV11-2; J: TRBJ1-2; D: TRBD1; CDR3: CASSKTGTGGLYGYTF; DNA: TGTGCCAGCAGCAAAACTGGGACAGGGGGTCTCTATGGCTACACCTTC
size: .; V: TRBV2; J: TRBJ1-1; D: TRBD1; CDR3: CASSVTTGEGGTEAFF; DNA: TGTGCCAGCAGCGTAACGACAGGGGAGGGAGGCACTGAAGCTTTCTTT
size: .; V: TRBV7-8; J: TRBJ2-3; D: TRBD2; CDR3: CASSLIAGYRSTDTQYF; DNA: TGTGCCAGCAGCTTAATAGCGGGATATAGAAGCACAGATACGCAGTATTTT
size: .; V: TRBV5-8; J: TRBJ1-3; D: .; CDR3: CASSLRMGNSGNTIYF; DNA: TGTGCCAGCAGCCTCCGCATGGGCAACTCTGGAAACACCATATATTTT
size: few; V: TRBV11-2; J: TRBJ1-2; D: .; CDR3: CASSRIGSGYTF; DNA: TGTGCCAGCAGCCGCATTGGGAGTGGCTACACCTTC
size: .; V: TRBV9; J: TRBJ2-5; D: .; CDR3: CASSVGPGQMKETQYF; DNA: TGTGCCAGCAGCGTAGGGCCAGGACAGATGAAAGAGACCCAGTACTTC
size: .; V: TRBV15; J: TRBJ2-4; D: TRBD1; CDR3: CATSRSPTLWTGGENIQYF; DNA: TGTGCCACCAGCAGATCCCCTACGCTGTGGACAGGCGGAGAGAACATTCAGTACTTC
size: .; V: TRBV6-5; J: TRBJ1-1; D: TRBD1; CDR3: CASSQTGGGEAFF; DNA: TGTGCCAGCAGCCAAACAGGGGGAGGTGAAGCTTTCTTT
size: .; V: TRBV15; J: TRBJ1-5; D: .; CDR3: CATSRRKTEPQHF; DNA: TGTGCCACCAGCAGAAGAAAAACGGAGCCCCAGCATTTT
size: .; V: TRBV7-9; J: TRBJ2-5; D: TRBD1; CDR3: CASSPGTGMETQYF; DNA: TGTGCCAGCAGCCCGGGGACAGGGATGGAGACCCAGTACTTC
size: .; V: TRBV5-1; J: TRBJ1-1; D: TRBD1; CDR3: CASSKTGGLSNTEAFF; DNA: TGCGCCAGCAGCAAGACAGGGGGCCTTTCGAACACTGAAGCTTTCTTT
size: .; V: TRBV6-5; J: TRBJ1-2; D: TRBD1; CDR3: CASSYSWTGDYGYTF; DNA: TGTGCCAGCAGTTACTCATGGACAGGGGACTATGGCTACACCTTC
size: .; V: TRBV4-1; J: TRBJ1-5; D: .; CDR3: CASSQDFTQGFGRYSNQPQHF; DNA: TGCGCCAGCAGCCAAGATTTCACCCAGGGATTCGGCCGGTATAGCAATCAGCCCCAGCATTTT
size: .; V: TRBV5-1; J: TRBJ2-3; D: TRBD2; CDR3: CASRESPTSGFTDTQYF; DNA: TGCGCCAGCAGAGAATCCCCCACTAGCGGGTTCACAGATACGCAGTATTTT
size: .; V: TRBV5-1; J: TRBJ2-1; D: .; CDR3: CASSLGQYNEQFF; DNA: TGCGCCAGCAGCCTAGGACAGTACAATGAGCAGTTCTTC
size: .; V: TRBV5-1; J: TRBJ2-7; D: TRBD2; CDR3: CASSLVGLAGDFNHEQYF; DNA: TGCGCCAGCAGCTTGGTAGGGTTAGCGGGAGATTTTAACCACGAGCAGTACTTC
size: .; V: TRBV6-1; J: TRBJ1-6; D: .; CDR3: CASTVRSYNSPLHF; DNA: TGTGCCAGCACTGTCCGCTCCTATAATTCACCCCTCCACTTT
size: .; V: TRBV18; J: TRBJ1-2; D: TRBD1; CDR3: CASSPGAGQGRYGYTF; DNA: TGTGCCAGCTCACCGGGGGCCGGACAGGGGCGGTATGGCTACACCTTC
size: .; V: TRBV9; J: TRBJ1-4; D: .; CDR3: CASSESPGNEKLFF; DNA: TGTGCCAGCAGCGAATCTCCAGGGAATGAAAAACTGTTTTTT
size: .; V: TRBV7-3; J: TRBJ2-5; D: TRBD1; CDR3: CASSLTGDRGLETQYF; DNA: TGTGCCAGCAGCTTAACAGGGGACAGGGGGCTAGAGACCCAGTACTTC
size: .; V: TRBV9; J: TRBJ1-3; D: .; CDR3: CASSSRTVSGNTIYF; DNA: TGTGCCAGCAGCTCCCGGACAGTCTCTGGAAACACCATATATTTT
size: .; V: TRBV9; J: TRBJ2-2; D: .; CDR3: CASSLIPQGSANTGELFF; DNA: TGTGCCAGCAGCCTAATCCCTCAGGGCTCTGCGAACACCGGGGAGCTGTTTTTT
size: .; V: TRBV6-6; J: TRBJ1-1; D: TRBD1; CDR3: CASKGTGNTEAFF; DNA: TGTGCCAGCAAGGGGACAGGGAACACTGAAGCTTTCTTT
size: .; V: TRBV10-2; J: TRBJ2-1; D: .; CDR3: CASTSYTTHPGGEQFF; DNA: TGCGCCAGCACTTCGTACACGACCCACCCTGGGGGGGAGCAGTTCTTC
size: .; V: TRBV10-2; J: TRBJ1-6; D: TRBD1; CDR3: CASSQGDSPLHF; DNA: TGCGCCAGCAGTCAGGGGGATTCACCCCTCCACTTT
size: .; V: TRBV28; J: TRBJ2-5; D: .; CDR3: CASTTTRLEETQYF; DNA: TGTGCCAGCACCACCACCCGACTAGAAGAGACCCAGTACTTC
size: .; V: TRBV18; J: TRBJ2-3; D: TRBD2; CDR3: CASSNPSGPTDTQYF; DNA: TGTGCCAGCTCAAATCCTAGCGGCCCCACAGATACGCAGTATTTT
size: .; V: TRBV7-9; J: TRBJ2-7; D: TRBD2; CDR3: CASSFLQAGGAYEQYF; DNA: TGTGCCAGCAGCTTCCTCCAAGCGGGGGGCGCCTACGAGCAGTACTTC
size: .; V: TRBV7-9; J: TRBJ2-1; D: .; CDR3: CSSSLSLGSSYNEQFF; DNA: TGTTCCAGCAGCTTAAGTCTGGGCTCGTCCTACAATGAGCAGTTCTTC
size: .; V: TRBV5-1; J: TRBJ1-2; D: .; CDR3: CASSRDLGEGGYTF; DNA: TGCGCCAGCAGCCGTGATTTGGGGGAGGGTGGCTACACCTTC
size: few; V: TRBV28; J: TRBJ2-7; D: TRBD2; CDR3: CASSLSRGGELAGGYGNYEQYF; DNA: TGTGCCAGCAGTTTATCGCGGGGTGGGGAACTAGCGGGAGGGTACGGGAATTACGAGCAGTACTTC
size: .; V: TRBV9; J: TRBJ2-1; D: .; CDR3: CASSPGFQIVNEQFF; DNA: TGTGCCAGCAGCCCGGGATTCCAGATCGTCAATGAGCAGTTCTTC
size: .; V: TRBV18; J: TRBJ2-3; D: .; CDR3: CASSLETGPRTDTQYF; DNA: TGTGCCAGCTCACTAGAGACGGGTCCTCGCACAGATACGCAGTATTTT
size: .; V: TRBV5-1; J: TRBJ2-5; D: TRBD1; CDR3: CASSSGTGLSTQYF; DNA: TGCGCCAGCAGTTCCGGGACAGGGTTATCAACCCAGTACTTC
size: .; V: TRBV5-4; J: TRBJ2-1; D: .; CDR3: CASSLDPRANYNEQFF; DNA: TGTGCCAGCAGCTTGGACCCGAGGGCGAACTACAATGAGCAGTTCTTC